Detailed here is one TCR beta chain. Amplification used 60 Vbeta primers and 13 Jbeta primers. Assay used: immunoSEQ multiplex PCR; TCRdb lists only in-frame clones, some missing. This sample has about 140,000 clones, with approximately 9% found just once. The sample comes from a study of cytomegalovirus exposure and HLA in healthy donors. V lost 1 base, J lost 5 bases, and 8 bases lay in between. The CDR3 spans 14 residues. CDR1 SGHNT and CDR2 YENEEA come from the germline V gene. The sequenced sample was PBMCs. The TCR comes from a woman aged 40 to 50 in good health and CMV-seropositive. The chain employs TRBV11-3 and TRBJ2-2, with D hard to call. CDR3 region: CASSLVTVTGELFF. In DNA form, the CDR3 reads TGTGCCAGCAGCTTAGTAACGGTAACCGGGGAGCTGTTTTTT.